Shown below are 9 T cell receptor beta chains from a single sample sequenced in a study of diagnostic markers for celiac disease. For each CDR3 protein, TCRdb gives one entry from its re-call of the reads, without DNA. The table lists thousands of distinct CDR3 sequences, with about 9.3% in the top ten. The sequenced sample was either unsorted cells or a sorted T cell fraction (not recorded which). These receptors all come from a human donor. This table probably holds off-target reads from a library built for another chain.

The chain recombines TRBV5-4 with TRBJ2-1; TCRdb's D call, TRBD1, is unchecked because there is no DNA. The CDR3 length is 15 residues. The germline gives CDR1 SGHNT, CDR2 YYREEE (reference sequence). CDR3 loop: CASSSRDRGPNEQFF.

Judged by frequency, this clonotype is medium-sized. This chain joins TRBV27 and TRBJ2-1. The CDR3 is made up of 11 amino acids. Germline loops: CDR1 MNHEY, CDR2 SMNVEV (reference sequence). CDR3 sequence: CASTDYNEQFF.

Frequency places this clonotype as medium-sized. The chain recombines TRBV10-2 with TRBJ1-5; the TRBD1 assignment by TCRdb is unverifiable without DNA. The germline gives CDR1 WSHSY, CDR2 SAAADI. This CDR3 region has 16 residues. CDR3 amino acids: CASSDSSGTGGRPQHF.

According to its frequency, this clonotype is medium-sized. V and J are TRBV20-1 and TRBJ2-7. Germline V gene data show CDR1 as DFQATT and CDR2 as SNEGSKA (reference sequence). The CDR3 consists of 11 residues. The CDR3 loop is CSARFAMEQYF.

This clonotype ranks as medium-sized in terms of frequency. The chain carries TRBV20-1 and TRBJ1-2; with no DNA, the TCRdb D assignment of TRBD1 cannot be verified. Germline V gene lookup returns CDR1 DFQATT and CDR2 SNEGSKA (reference sequence). CDR3 length equals 15 residues. CDR3 amino acids: CSARPTGRNNYGYTF.

Its frequency marks this clonotype as medium-sized. This sequence joins TRBV13 and TRBJ2-1. Germline values: CDR1 PRHDT, CDR2 FYEKMQ (reference sequence). The CDR3 contains 14 residues. This chain's CDR3 is CASSFTRTNNEQFF.

The chain combines TRBV7-2 with TRBJ1-6. The CDR3 runs 15 residues. CDR1 is SGHTA, CDR2 FQGNSA, per germline. CDR3 protein: CASSLSLAIDSPLHF.

The chain combines TRBV2 with TRBJ2-2; as DNA is missing, the TRBD2 call by TCRdb cannot be tested. Germline lookup yields CDR1 SNHLY and CDR2 FYNNEI. The CDR3 sequence is 16 residues long. CDR3 residues: CASSDPELAGTGELFF.

The chain recombines TRBV2 with TRBJ2-1. Per the germline V gene, CDR1 is SNHLY and CDR2 is FYNNEI. The CDR3 totals 11 residues. CDR3 region: CASSYDNEQFF.